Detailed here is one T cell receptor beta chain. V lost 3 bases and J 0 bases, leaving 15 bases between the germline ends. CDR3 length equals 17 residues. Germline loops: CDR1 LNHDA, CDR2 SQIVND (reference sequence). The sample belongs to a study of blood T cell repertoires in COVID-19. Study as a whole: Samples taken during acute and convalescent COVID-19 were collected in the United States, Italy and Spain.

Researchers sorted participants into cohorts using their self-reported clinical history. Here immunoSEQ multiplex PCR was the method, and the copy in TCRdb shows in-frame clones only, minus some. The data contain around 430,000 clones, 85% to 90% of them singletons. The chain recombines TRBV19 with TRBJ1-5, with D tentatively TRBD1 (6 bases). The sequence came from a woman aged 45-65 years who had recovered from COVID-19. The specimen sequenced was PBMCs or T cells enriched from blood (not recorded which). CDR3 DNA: TGTGCCAGTAGTATCCCCTTCTACAGGGTTAGCAATCAGCCCCAGCATTTT. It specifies CASSIPFYRVSNQPQHF.